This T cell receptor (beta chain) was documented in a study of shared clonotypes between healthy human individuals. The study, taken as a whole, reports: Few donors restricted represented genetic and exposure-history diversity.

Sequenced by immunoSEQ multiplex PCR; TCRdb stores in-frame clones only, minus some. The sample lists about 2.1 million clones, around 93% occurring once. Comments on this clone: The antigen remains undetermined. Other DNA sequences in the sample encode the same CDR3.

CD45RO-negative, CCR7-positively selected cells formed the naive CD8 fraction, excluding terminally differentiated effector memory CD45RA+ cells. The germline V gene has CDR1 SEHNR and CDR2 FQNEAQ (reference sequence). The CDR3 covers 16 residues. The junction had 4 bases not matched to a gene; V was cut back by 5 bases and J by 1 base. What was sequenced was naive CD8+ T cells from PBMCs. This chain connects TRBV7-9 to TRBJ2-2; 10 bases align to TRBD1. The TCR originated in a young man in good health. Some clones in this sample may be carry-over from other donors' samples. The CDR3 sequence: CASSPRTGGNTGELFF. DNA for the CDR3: TGTGCCAGCAGCCCCCGGACAGGGGGGAACACCGGGGAGCTGTTTTTT. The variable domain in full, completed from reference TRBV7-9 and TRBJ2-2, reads DTGVSQNPRHKITKRGQNVTFRCDPISEHNRLYWYRQTLGQGPEFLTYFQNEAQLEKSRLLSDRFSAERPKGSFSTLEIQRTEQGDSAMYLCASSPRTGGNTGELFFGEGSRLTVL.